These 13 T cell receptor beta chains share one sample of origin, sequenced in a study of T cell repertoires in cytomegalovirus infection (dated by TCRdb to about 2019). Sequencer: Illumina HiSeq 1500. TCRdb itself trimmed the public reads at Q25 with fastp, ran MiXCR and retained productive beta chains. Every distinct CDR3 protein forms one entry, paired with its most common genes and DNA. The sample data list around 530,000 distinct CDR3 sequences, and about 30% of these were observed just once. 13% of the sample is in the top ten clones. Material for sequencing was PBMCs. All receptors derive from a human donor in good health (CMV status not recorded). Some clones in this sample may be carry-over from other donors' samples.

This sequence joins TRBV9 and TRBJ1-6; TRBD1 is a possible D gene (5 bases). Looked up from germline, CDR1 is SGDLS and CDR2 is YYNGEE. This CDR3 comprises 16 residues. V lost 4 bases and J lost 0, with 11 bases in between. CDR3 sequence: CASSTDSYSYNSPLHF. The CDR3 DNA sequence: TGTGCCAGCAGCACCGACAGTTACTCCTATAATTCACCCCTCCACTTT.

The V gene is TRBV2, the J gene TRBJ2-2, with a tentative D call TRBD2 (6 bases). Per germline, CDR1 SNHLY and CDR2 FYNNEI. The V gene lost 5 bases and the J gene lost 8 bases, with 15 bases spanning the gap. The length of the CDR3 is 14 residues. CDR3 nucleotides: TGTGCCAGCAGTCTGACTAGATCACCAGGGGAGCTGTTTTTT. The encoded protein is CASSLTRSPGELFF.

In this sample, this clonotype turned up a few times. This chain connects TRBV24-1 to TRBJ2-1; tentatively, D is TRBD2 (5 bases). Germline V gene sequence: CDR1 KGHDR, CDR2 SFDVKD. V lost 0 bases, J lost 0 bases, and 8 bases lay in between. The CDR3 has 16 residues. For the CDR3, the DNA is TGTGCCACCAGTGATTTGGCCGGGGACTCCTACAATGAGCAGTTCTTC. Its translation: CATSDLAGDSYNEQFF.

This clonotype appeared a few times. The V call is TRBV19, the J call TRBJ1-2; TRBD1 is a possible D gene (5 bases). From germline, CDR1 is LNHDA and CDR2 SQIVND (reference sequence). The CDR3 runs 15 residues. Trimming pared 4 bases from V and 8 bases from J, leaving 20 bases between. The CDR3 DNA follows: TGTGCCAGTAGTACCCGACAGATCATTAGCTACGGCTACACCTTC. Amino acids: CASSTRQIISYGYTF.

The V and J genes are TRBV7-8 and TRBJ2-1, with unresolved D. Trimming stripped 5 bases from V and 4 bases from J, with 9 bases between. The CDR3 spans 13 residues. CDR1 and CDR2 from the germline V gene are SGHVS and FQNEAQ. The CDR3 loop reads CASSPALYNEQFF. The DNA of the CDR3 is TGTGCCAGCAGCCCAGCCCTTTACAATGAGCAGTTCTTC.

The chain links TRBV28 to TRBJ1-2; possible D gene TRBD1, 5 bases. This CDR3 comprises 15 residues. Germline V gene lookup returns CDR1 MDHEN and CDR2 SYDVKM. Trimming cost V 2 bases and J 7 bases, with 17 bases left between them. The DNA for the CDR3 is TGTGCCAGCAGTTTAATCACCGGGACCCAGGGTGGCTACACCTTC. Its protein is CASSLITGTQGGYTF.

This clonotype was found many times. The chain carries TRBV7-6 and TRBJ2-5; TRBD1 agrees at 7 bases. From germline, CDR1 is SGHVS and CDR2 FNYEAQ. The CDR3 totals 15 residues. J lost 3 bases, V lost 1 base, and 5 bases had no gene match. The CDR3, as DNA: TGTGCCAGCAGCTTAGGAGGGGGCCGGAAAGAGACCCAGTACTTC. Translation gives CASSLGGGRKETQYF.

The chain carries TRBV12-3 or TRBV12-4 and TRBJ2-7; D may be TRBD1 (6 bases). Trimming cost V 0 bases and J 9 bases, with 15 bases left between them. The CDR3 is 14 amino acids. The CDR3 DNA reads TGTGCCAGCAGTTTAGCGCGGACAGCCGTCGCGCAGTACTTC. Translation gives CASSLARTAVAQYF.

This chain uses TRBV28 with TRBJ1-1; D not resolved. The germline gives CDR1 MDHEN, CDR2 SYDVKM. V lost 1 base to trimming and J lost 1 base, with 10 bases between them. The CDR3 has 15 residues. The CDR3 DNA sequence: TGTGCCAGCAGTTTATCTACTGTGGGGAACACTGAAGCTTTCTTT. Amino acids: CASSLSTVGNTEAFF.

V usage is TRBV24-1 and J usage is TRBJ2-1; 7 bases are a match to TRBD2. Germline values: CDR1 KGHDR, CDR2 SFDVKD. CDR3 size: 17 residues. V lost 4 bases and J lost 0; bases outside the gene matches: 8. The CDR3 DNA follows: TGTGCCACCAGTGAAACGAGGAGCGGGACCTCCTACAATGAGCAGTTCTTC. It is translated as CATSETRSGTSYNEQFF.

The V and J genes are TRBV11-1 and TRBJ2-2; 13 bases fit TRBD2. The CDR3 is 18 residues long. V dropped 4 bases and J dropped 0; count of bases not matched to a gene: 5. Germline CDR1 is SGHAT and CDR2 is FQDESV (reference sequence). CDR3 coding DNA: TGTGCCAGCAGCTACGGACTAGCGGGGGACCCGAACACCGGGGAGCTGTTTTTT. Its protein is CASSYGLAGDPNTGELFF.

With regard to this clonotype: Since a much larger clone is just one base distant, this may be a read error. Here the CDR3 reads CASSLYHEQYF. In nucleotides, the CDR3 is TGTGCCAGCAGCTTATACCACGAGCAGTACTTC. V gene TRBV7-9 combines with J gene TRBJ2-7; D gene unclear. CDR3 length equals 11 residues. Germline assignment: CDR1 SEHNR and CDR2 FQNEAQ (reference sequence). V was pared by 2 bases and J by 5 bases, with 4 bases between.

There are many counts of this clonotype. The rearrangement uses TRBV7-2 and TRBJ2-6, with a weak D call TRBD1 (6 bases). Germline V CDR1 and CDR2: SGHTA, FQGNSA. The CDR3 covers 15 residues. Trimming removed 5 bases at V and 0 bases at J, with 8 bases between. The CDR3 sequence is CASSKTGSGANVLTF. The DNA for the CDR3 is TGTGCCAGCAGCAAGACAGGCTCTGGGGCCAACGTCCTGACTTTC.